The rows below give T cell receptor beta chains drawn from one sample of a study of shared clonotypes between healthy human individuals. Assay used: immunoSEQ multiplex PCR; TCRdb lists only in-frame clones, some missing. The sample holds hundreds of thousands of clones, 96% seen once. Sequenced material: naive CD4+ T cells sorted from blood. These receptor sequences come from a woman aged 30 to 39 in good health. CDR3s include the opening cysteine and the closing phenylalanine or tryptophan. The D gene is left open where the match is weak. Size is omitted from some rows. Given values are once, few, many or a class for expanded clones.

v_gene	abundance	d_gene	len	j_gene	CDR3aa	CDR3nt
TRBV7-9	NA	NA	14	TRBJ1-2	CAKRSTELNCGYTF	TGTGCCAAGAGATCGACAGAATTGAACTGTGGCTACACCTTC
TRBV4-1	NA	TRBD1	17	TRBJ2-7	CASSQQFPDRLTYEQYF	TGCGCCAGCAGCCAACAATTCCCGGACAGGCTAACCTACGAGCAGTACTTC
TRBV18	NA	TRBD2	14	TRBJ2-7	CASARTSGSYEQYF	TGTGCCAGCGCGAGGACTAGCGGCTCCTACGAGCAGTACTTC
TRBV25-1	NA	TRBD2	18	TRBJ2-3	CASSEWSQRLAGEDTQYF	TGTGCCAGCAGTGAATGGTCCCAACGACTAGCGGGAGAAGATACGCAGTATTTT
TRBV2	NA	NA	12	TRBJ2-3	CASGRGTDTQYF	TGTGCCAGCGGGAGAGGCACAGATACGCAGTATTTT
TRBV5-1	NA	NA	14	TRBJ2-5	CASSLGRAWETQYF	TGCGCCAGCAGCTTGGGTAGGGCCTGGGAGACCCAGTACTTC
TRBV10-3	once	NA	14	TRBJ1-5	CAISPDRMDQPQHF	TGTGCCATCAGCCCCGACAGAATGGATCAGCCCCAGCATTTT
TRBV14	NA	NA	13	TRBJ2-1	CASSQEDYREQFF	TGTGCCAGCAGCCAAGAGGATTACAGAGAGCAGTTCTTC
TRBV19	NA	NA	14	TRBJ1-5	CASNGQHSNQPQHF	TGTGCCAGTAACGGACAACATAGCAATCAGCCCCAGCATTTT
TRBV5-1	NA	NA	15	TRBJ2-7	CASSLVAGERYEQYF	TGCGCCAGCAGCTTGGTTGCAGGGGAGAGGTACGAGCAGTACTTC
TRBV19	once	NA	13	TRBJ2-3	CASRKVDTDTQYF	TGTGCCAGTAGGAAGGTGGACACAGATACGCAGTATTTT